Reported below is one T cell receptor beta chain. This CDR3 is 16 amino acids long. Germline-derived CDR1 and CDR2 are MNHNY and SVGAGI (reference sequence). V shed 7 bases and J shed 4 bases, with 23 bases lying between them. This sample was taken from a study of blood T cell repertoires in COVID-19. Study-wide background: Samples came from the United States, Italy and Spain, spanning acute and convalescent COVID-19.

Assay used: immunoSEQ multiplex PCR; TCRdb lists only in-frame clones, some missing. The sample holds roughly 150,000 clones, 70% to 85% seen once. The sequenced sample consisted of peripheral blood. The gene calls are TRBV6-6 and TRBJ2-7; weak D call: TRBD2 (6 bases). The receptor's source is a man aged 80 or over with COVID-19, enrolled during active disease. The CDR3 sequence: CASNPEIAVNLYEQYF. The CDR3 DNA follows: TGTGCCAGCAACCCCGAGATAGCGGTTAACCTATACGAGCAGTACTTC.